In its sample, the clone carrying this T cell receptor (beta chain) was seen many times. The record originates from a study of T cells in Graves' hyperthyroidism and ophthalmopathy. Ahead of any ophthalmopathy symptoms, the blood sample was obtained at the first diagnosis of hyperthyroidism. This CDR3 is built from 12 residues. V was trimmed by 2 bases and J by 7 bases, leaving 9 bases between them. The germline CDR1 and CDR2 sequences are GTSNPN and SVGIG (reference sequence). Amplification of TCR beta CDR3 regions was performed using RNA transcripts as template. HTBI primers were the set used in a first-round RT-PCR of the TCR CDR3. Each CDR3 protein gets one entry after TCRdb re-called the multiplex PCR reads with MiXCR. This table has 250,000 to 300,000 distinct CDR3 sequences, around 15% appearing once.

The sequence was obtained from a woman aged 45-59 years with Graves' hyperthyroidism that later progressed to Graves' ophthalmopathy. J is TRBJ2-1 and V is TRBV30; TRBD2 might be the D (5 bases). Source material: blood. CDR3 protein: CAWSPIANEQFF. The CDR3, as DNA: TGTGCCTGGAGTCCTATAGCGAATGAGCAGTTCTTC.